This entry features one T cell receptor (beta chain) sequence. Its antigen is not identified. The source of the sample is a study of shared clonotypes between healthy human individuals. As for the study in general: For every donor, three CD4 naive, three CD4 memory, two CD8 naive and one CD8 memory plates were used.

Study conclusions and caveats: Few donors restricted represented genetic and exposure-history diversity.

The ends lost 11 bases at V and 2 bases at J; junction bases unmatched: 6. Germline V gene data show CDR1 as SNHLY and CDR2 as FYNNEI. The length of the CDR3 is 12 residues. Source study methods: From ImmunoSEQ came sequences covering only the junction and carrying no quality scores, so filtering differed. Only in-frame clones appear in the TCRdb table, and some are missing; sequencing was by immunoSEQ multiplex PCR. V, J and clone size were drawn from that table, and D and trimming were deduced from the DNA. The repertoire holds more than 2,000,000 clones, roughly nine tenths seen once, with over 0.12% in the top ten.

Sequenced input: naive CD4+ T cells sorted from blood. As for subset: CD45RA+ positively selected. This chain uses TRBV2 with TRBJ2-7, with 7 bases fitting TRBD1. The source is a man younger than 35 in good health. CDR3 sequence reads: CAGGQSPYEQYF. CDR3 sequence (DNA): TGTGCCGGGGGACAGAGTCCCTACGAGCAGTACTTC. Full variable domain (outside the CDR3, taken from reference TRBV2 and TRBJ2-7): EPEVTQTPSHQVTQMGQEVILRCVPISNHLYFYWYRQILGQKVEFLVSFYNNEISEKSEIFDDQFSVERPDGSNFTLKIRSTKLEDSAMYFCAGGQSPYEQYFGPGTRLTVT.